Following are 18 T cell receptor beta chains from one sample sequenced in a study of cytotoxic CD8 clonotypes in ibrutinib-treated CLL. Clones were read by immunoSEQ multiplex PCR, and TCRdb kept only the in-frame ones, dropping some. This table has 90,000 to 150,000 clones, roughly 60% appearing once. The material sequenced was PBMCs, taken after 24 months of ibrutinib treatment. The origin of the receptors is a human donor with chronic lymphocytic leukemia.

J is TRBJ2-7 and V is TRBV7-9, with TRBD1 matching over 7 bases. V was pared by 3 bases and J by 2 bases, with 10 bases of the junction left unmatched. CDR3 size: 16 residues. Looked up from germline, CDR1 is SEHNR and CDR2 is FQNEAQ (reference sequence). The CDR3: CASSFGPRDSPYEQYF. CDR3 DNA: TGTGCCAGCAGCTTCGGGCCCCGGGACAGTCCCTACGAGCAGTACTTC. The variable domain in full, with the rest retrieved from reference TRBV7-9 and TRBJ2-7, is DTGVSQNPRHKITKRGQNVTFRCDPISEHNRLYWYRQTLGQGPEFLTYFQNEAQLEKSRLLSDRFSAERPKGSFSTLEIQRTEQGDSAMYLCASSFGPRDSPYEQYFGPGTRLTVT.

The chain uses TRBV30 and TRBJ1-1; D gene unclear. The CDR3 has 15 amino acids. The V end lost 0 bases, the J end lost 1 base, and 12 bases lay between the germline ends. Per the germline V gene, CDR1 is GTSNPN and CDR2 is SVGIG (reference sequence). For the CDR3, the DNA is TGTGCCTGGAGTGTACCCGGCCTCGAGAACACTGAAGCTTTCTTT. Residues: CAWSVPGLENTEAFF.

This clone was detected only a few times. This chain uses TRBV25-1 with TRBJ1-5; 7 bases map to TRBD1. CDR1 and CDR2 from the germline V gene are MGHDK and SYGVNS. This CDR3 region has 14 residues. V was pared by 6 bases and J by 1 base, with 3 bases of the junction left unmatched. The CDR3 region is CASRETGSNQPQHF. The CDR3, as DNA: TGTGCCAGCAGAGAGACAGGGAGCAATCAGCCCCAGCATTTT. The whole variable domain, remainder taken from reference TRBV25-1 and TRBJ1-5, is EADIYQTPRYLVIGTGKKITLECSQTMGHDKMYWYQQDPGMELHLIHYSYGVNSTEKGDLSSESTVSRIRTEHFPLTLESARPSHTSQYLCASRETGSNQPQHFGDGTRLSIL.

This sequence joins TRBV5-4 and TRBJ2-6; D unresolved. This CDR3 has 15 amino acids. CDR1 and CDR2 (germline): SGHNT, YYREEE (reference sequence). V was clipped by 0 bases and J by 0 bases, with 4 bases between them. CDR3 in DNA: TGTGCCAGCAGCTTGGGGGGCTCTGGGGCCAACGTCCTGACTTTC. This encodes CASSLGGSGANVLTF.

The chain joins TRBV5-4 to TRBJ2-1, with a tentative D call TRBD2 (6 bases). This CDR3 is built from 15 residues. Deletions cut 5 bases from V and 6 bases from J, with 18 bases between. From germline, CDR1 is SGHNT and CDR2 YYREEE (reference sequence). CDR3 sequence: CASSSFRGSVNEQFF. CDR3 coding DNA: TGTGCCAGCAGTTCTTTCCGGGGGTCGGTCAATGAGCAGTTCTTC.

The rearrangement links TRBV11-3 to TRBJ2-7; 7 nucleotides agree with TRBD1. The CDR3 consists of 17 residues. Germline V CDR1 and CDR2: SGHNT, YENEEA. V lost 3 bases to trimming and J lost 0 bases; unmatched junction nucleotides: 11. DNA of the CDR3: TGTGCCAGCAGCTTGACCCTCACAGGGGCCTCCTCCTACGAGCAGTACTTC. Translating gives CASSLTLTGASSYEQYF.

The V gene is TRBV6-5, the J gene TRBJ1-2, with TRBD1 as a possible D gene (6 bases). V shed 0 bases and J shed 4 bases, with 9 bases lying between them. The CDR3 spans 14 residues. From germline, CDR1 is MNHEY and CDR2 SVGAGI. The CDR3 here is CASSYSDSPYGYTF. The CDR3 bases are TGTGCCAGCAGTTACTCGGACAGCCCCTATGGCTACACCTTC.

The CDR3 coding sequence is TGTGCCAGCAGCGTCGCGGACAGGGGGGACAATGAGCAGTTCTTC. This codes for CASSVADRGDNEQFF. The V call is TRBV7-3, the J call TRBJ2-1; TRBD1 aligns across 10 bases. Germline values: CDR1 SGHTA, CDR2 FQGTGA. The CDR3 length is 15 residues. The V segment lost 5 bases and the J segment 5 bases; nucleotides outside the gene matches: 6.

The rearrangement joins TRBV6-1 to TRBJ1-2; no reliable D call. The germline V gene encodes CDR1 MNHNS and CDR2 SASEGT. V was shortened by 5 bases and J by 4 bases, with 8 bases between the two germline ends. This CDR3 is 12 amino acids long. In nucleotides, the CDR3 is TGTGCCAGCAGTAAGGATCGCTATGGCTACACCTTC. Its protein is CASSKDRYGYTF.

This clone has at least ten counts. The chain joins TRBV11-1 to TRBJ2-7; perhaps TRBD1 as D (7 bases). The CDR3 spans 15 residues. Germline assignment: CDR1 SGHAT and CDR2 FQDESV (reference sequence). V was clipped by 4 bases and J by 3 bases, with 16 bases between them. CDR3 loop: CASSYQAGGGYEQYF. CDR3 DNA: TGTGCCAGCAGCTACCAAGCAGGGGGAGGCTACGAGCAGTACTTC.

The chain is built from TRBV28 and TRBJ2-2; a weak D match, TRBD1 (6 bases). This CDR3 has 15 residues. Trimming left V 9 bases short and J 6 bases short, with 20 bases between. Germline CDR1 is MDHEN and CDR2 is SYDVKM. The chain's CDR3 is CASRLQGEYSGELFF. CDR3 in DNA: TGTGCCAGTCGGTTACAGGGAGAGTATTCCGGGGAGCTGTTTTTT. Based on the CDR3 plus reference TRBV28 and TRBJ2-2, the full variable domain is DVKVTQSSRYLVKRTGEKVFLECVQDMDHENMFWYRQDPGLGLRLIYFSYDVKMKEKGDIPEGYSVSREKKERFSLILESASTNQTSMYLCASRLQGEYSGELFFGEGSRLTVL.

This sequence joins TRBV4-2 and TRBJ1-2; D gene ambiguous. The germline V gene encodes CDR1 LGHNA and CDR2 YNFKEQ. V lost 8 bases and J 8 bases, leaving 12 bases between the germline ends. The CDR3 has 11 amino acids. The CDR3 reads CASQDSEGYTF. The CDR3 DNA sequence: TGTGCCAGCCAAGATTCAGAAGGCTACACCTTC.

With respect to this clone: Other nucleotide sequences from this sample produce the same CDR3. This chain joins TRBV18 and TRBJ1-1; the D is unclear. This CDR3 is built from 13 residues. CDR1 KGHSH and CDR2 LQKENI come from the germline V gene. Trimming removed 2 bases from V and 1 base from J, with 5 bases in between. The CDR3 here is CASSPAGNTEAFF. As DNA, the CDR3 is TGTGCCAGCTCACCAGCTGGGAACACTGAAGCTTTCTTT.

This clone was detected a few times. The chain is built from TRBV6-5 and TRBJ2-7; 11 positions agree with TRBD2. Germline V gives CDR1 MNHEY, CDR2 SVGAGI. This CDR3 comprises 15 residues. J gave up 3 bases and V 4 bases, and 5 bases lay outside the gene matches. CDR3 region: CASSWGTSGYYEQYF. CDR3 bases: TGTGCCAGCAGTTGGGGGACTAGCGGTTACTACGAGCAGTACTTC.

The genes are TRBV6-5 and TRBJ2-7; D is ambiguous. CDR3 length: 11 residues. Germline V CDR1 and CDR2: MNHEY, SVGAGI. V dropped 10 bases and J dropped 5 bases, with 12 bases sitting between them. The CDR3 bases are TGTGCCACCTCGACCAGGAACGAGCAGTACTTC. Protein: CATSTRNEQYF.

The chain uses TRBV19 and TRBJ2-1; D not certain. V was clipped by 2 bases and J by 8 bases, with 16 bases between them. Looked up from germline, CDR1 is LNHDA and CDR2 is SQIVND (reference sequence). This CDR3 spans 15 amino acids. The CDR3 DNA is TGTGCCAGTAGTATAATCCCAGCCCTTAGGGATGAGCAGTTCTTC. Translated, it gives CASSIIPALRDEQFF.

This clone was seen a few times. CDR3 sequence: CSVEEGAFF. CDR3 DNA sequence: TGCAGCGTTGAGGAAGGAGCTTTCTTT. The gene calls are TRBV29-1 and TRBJ1-1, with no clear D. Germline values: CDR1 SQVTM, CDR2 ANQGSEA. Trimming took off 3 bases at V and 10 bases at J, with 6 bases between the two ends. CDR3 length: 9 residues.

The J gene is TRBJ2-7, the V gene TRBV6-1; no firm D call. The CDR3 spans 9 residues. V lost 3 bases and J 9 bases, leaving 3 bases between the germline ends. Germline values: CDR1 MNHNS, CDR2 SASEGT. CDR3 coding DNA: TGTGCCAGCAGTGAGGTGCAGTACTTC. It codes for CASSEVQYF.